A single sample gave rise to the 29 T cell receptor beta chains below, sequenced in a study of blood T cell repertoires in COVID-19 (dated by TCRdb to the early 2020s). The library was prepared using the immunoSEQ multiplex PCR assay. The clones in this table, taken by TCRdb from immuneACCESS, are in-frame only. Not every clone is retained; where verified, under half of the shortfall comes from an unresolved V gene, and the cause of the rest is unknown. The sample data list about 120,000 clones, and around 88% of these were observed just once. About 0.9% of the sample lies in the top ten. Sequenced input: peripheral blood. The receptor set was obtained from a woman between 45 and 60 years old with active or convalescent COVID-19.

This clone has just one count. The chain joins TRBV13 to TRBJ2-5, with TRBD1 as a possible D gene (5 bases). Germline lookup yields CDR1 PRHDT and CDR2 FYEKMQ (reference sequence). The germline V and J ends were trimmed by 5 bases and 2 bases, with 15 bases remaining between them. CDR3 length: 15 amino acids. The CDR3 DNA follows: TGTGCCAGCAGCGTCTATAAAAGGGGTCAAGAGACCCAGTACTTC. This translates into CASSVYKRGQETQYF.

CDR3 nucleotides: TGTGCCATCAGTGAGTCGAGGGATGGGTACGAGCAGTACTTC. This encodes CAISESRDGYEQYF. The chain is built from TRBV10-3 and TRBJ2-7; a possible D gene is TRBD2 (5 bases). From germline, CDR1 is ENHRY and CDR2 SYGVKD. Trimming pared 0 bases from V and 4 bases from J, leaving 10 bases between. This CDR3 is 14 amino acids long.

The CDR3 protein is CASTFRQENQGGYTF. The CDR3, as DNA: TGTGCCAGTACCTTCCGACAGGAGAACCAAGGCGGCTACACCTTC. The rearrangement links TRBV19 to TRBJ1-2; possible D gene TRBD1, 6 bases. The V gene lost 7 bases and the J gene lost 8 bases, with 23 bases spanning the gap. CDR3 length: 15 residues. From germline, CDR1 is LNHDA and CDR2 SQIVND (reference sequence).

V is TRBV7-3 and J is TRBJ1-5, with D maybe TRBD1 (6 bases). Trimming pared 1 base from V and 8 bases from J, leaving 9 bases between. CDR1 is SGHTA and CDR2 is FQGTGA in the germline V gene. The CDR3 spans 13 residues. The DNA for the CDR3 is TGTGCCAGCAGCTTAAATGAGGGGGAGCCCCAGCATTTT. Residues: CASSLNEGEPQHF.

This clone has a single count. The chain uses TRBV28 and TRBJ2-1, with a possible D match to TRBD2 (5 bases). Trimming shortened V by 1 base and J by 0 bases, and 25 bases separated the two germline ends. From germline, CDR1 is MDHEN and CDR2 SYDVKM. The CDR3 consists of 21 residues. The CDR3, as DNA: TGTGCCAGCAGTTTATACTTCCGGGTGGGAGCCTCCTCTCGCTCCTACAATGAGCAGTTCTTC. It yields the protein CASSLYFRVGASSRSYNEQFF.

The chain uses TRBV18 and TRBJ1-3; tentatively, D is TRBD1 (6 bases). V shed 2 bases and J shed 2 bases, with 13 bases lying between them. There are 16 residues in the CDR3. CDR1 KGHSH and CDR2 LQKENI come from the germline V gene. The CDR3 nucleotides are TGTGCCAGCTCACCAACACAGGGAAGGGCTGGAAACACCATATATTTT. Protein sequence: CASSPTQGRAGNTIYF.

The CDR3 DNA reads as TGTGCCACGGTAAAAGAAGCGGGAGGGCCCTACGAGCAGTACTTC. It yields the protein CATVKEAGGPYEQYF. V gene TRBV2 combines with J gene TRBJ2-7; 10 bases fit TRBD2. CDR1 SNHLY and CDR2 FYNNEI come from the germline V gene. This CDR3 has 15 amino acids. V was pared by 10 bases and J by 2 bases, with 11 bases of the junction left unmatched.

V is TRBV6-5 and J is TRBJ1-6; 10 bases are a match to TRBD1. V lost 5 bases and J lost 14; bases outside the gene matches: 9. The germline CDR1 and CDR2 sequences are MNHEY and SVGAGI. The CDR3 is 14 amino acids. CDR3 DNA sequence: TGTGCCAGCAGTATCGGGACAGGGGTTGCAGCCCTCCACTTT. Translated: CASSIGTGVAALHF.

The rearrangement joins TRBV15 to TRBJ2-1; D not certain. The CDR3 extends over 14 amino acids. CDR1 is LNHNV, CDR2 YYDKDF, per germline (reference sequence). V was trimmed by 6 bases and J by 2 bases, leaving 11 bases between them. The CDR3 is CATSEDNTYNEQFF. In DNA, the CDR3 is TGTGCCACCAGTGAAGACAACACCTACAATGAGCAGTTCTTC.

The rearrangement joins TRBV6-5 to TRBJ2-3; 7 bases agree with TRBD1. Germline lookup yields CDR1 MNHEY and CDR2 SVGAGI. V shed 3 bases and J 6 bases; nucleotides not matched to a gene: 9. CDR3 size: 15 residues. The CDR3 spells CASSYRRTGGDTQYF. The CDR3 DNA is TGTGCCAGCAGTTATAGACGGACAGGTGGGGATACGCAGTATTTT.

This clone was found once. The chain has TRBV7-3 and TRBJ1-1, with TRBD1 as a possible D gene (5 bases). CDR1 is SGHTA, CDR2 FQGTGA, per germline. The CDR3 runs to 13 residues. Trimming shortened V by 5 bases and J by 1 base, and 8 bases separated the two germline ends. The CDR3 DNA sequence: TGTGCCAGCAGCGCTACAGGGAACACTGAAGCTTTCTTT. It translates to CASSATGNTEAFF. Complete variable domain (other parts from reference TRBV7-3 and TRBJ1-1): GAGVSQTPSNKVTEKGKYVELRCDPISGHTALYWYRQSLGQGPEFLIYFQGTGAADDSGLPNDRFFAVRPEGSVSTLKIQRTERGDSAVYLCASSATGNTEAFFGQGTRLTVV.

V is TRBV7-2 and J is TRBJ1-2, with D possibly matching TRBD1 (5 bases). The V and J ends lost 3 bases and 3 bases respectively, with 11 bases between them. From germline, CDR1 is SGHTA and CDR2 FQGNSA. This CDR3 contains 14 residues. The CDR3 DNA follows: TGTGCCAGCAGCTTCGGCGGGACGTACTATGGCTACACCTTC. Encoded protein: CASSFGGTYYGYTF.

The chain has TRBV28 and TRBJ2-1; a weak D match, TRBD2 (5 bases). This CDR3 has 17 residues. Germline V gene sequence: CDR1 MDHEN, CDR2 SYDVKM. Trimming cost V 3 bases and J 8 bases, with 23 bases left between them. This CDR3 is CASSFPSAGNRWDEQFF. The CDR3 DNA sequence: TGTGCCAGCAGTTTCCCGTCCGCGGGCAACCGATGGGATGAGCAGTTCTTC.

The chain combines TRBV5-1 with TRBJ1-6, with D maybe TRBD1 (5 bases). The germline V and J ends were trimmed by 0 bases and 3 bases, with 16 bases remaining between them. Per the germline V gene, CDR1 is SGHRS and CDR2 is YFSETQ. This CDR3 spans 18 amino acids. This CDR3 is CASSLAFRTPGYNSPLHF. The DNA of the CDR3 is TGCGCCAGCAGCTTGGCTTTTAGGACACCAGGCTATAATTCACCCCTCCACTTT.

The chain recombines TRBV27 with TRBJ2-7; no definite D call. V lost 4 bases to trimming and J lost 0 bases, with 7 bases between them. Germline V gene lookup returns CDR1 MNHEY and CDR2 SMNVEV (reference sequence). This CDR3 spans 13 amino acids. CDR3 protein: CASSYRDSYEQYF. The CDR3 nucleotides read TGTGCCAGCAGTTACCGCGACTCCTACGAGCAGTACTTC.

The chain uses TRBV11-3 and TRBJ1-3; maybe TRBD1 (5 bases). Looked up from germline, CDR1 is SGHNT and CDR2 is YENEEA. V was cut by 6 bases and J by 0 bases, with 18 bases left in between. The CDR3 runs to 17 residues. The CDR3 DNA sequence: TGTGCCAGCAGAACCCCCCCGGGGGTCCGCTCTGGAAACACCATATATTTT. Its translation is CASRTPPGVRSGNTIYF.

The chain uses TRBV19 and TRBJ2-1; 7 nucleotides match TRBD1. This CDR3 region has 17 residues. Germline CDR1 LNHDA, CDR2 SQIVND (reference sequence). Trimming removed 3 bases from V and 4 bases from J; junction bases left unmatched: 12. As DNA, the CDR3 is TGTGCCAGTAGTATCGCCTTCGACAGGGTAAATTACAATGAGCAGTTCTTC. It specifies CASSIAFDRVNYNEQFF.

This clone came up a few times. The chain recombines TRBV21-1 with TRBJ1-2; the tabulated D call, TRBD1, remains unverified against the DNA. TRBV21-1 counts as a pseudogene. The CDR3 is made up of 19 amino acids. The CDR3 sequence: CASSTLEALSGTDNYGYTF. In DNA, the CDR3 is TGTGCCAGCAGCACCCTAGAGGCACTATCTGGGACAGACAATTATGGCTACACCTTC.

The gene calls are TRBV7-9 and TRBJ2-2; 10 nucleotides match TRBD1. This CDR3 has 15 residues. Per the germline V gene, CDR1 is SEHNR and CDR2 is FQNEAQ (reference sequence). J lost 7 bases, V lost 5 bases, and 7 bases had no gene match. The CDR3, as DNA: TGTGCCAGCAGCCTGGACAGGGGGACGTTCGGGGAGCTGTTTTTT. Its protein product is CASSLDRGTFGELFF. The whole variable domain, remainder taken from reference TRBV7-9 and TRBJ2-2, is DTGVSQNPRHKITKRGQNVTFRCDPISEHNRLYWYRQTLGQGPEFLTYFQNEAQLEKSRLLSDRFSAERPKGSFSTLEIQRTEQGDSAMYLCASSLDRGTFGELFFGEGSRLTVL.

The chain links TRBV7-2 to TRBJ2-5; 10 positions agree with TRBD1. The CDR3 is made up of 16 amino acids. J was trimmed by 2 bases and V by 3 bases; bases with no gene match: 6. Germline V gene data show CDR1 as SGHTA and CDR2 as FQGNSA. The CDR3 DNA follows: TGTGCCAGCAGCTTTGACAGGGGGCGACTGCAAGAGACCCAGTACTTC. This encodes CASSFDRGRLQETQYF. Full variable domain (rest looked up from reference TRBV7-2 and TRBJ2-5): GAGVSQSPSNKVTEKGKDVELRCDPISGHTALYWYRQSLGQGLEFLIYFQGNSAPDKSGLPSDRFSAERTGGSVSTLTIQRTQQEDSAVYLCASSFDRGRLQETQYFGPGTRLLVL.

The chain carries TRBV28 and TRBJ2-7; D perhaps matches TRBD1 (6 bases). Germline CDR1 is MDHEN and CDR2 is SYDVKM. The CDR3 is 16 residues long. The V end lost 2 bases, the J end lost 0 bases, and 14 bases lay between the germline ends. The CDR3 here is CASSLPRTGSSYEQYF. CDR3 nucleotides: TGTGCCAGCAGTTTACCCCGAACAGGGAGCTCCTACGAGCAGTACTTC.

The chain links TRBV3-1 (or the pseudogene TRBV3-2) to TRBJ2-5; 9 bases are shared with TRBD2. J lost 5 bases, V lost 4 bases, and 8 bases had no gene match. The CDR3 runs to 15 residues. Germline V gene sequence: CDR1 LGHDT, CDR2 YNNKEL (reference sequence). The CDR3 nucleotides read TGTGCCAGCAGCCCCCAGAGGAGCGGGAGGGAGACCCAGTACTTC. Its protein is CASSPQRSGRETQYF.

The CDR3 is CASSYDGDSGNTIYF. DNA for the CDR3: TGTGCCAGCAGTTACGACGGAGACTCTGGAAACACCATATATTTT. This chain joins TRBV6-5 and TRBJ1-3; D is unresolved. CDR1 is MNHEY, CDR2 SVGAGI, per germline. This CDR3 is 15 amino acids long. The V end was cut by 2 bases, the J end by 0 bases, with 8 bases between.

DNA of the CDR3: TGTGCCAGCCGGGGGACTAGCGGGAGGACGATGTTCTTC. Translated, it gives CASRGTSGRTMFF. This rearrangement joins TRBV3-1 (or the pseudogene TRBV3-2) to TRBJ2-1; 15 bases are shared with TRBD2. CDR1 is LGHDT, CDR2 YNNKEL, per germline (reference sequence). The CDR3 contains 13 residues. The V gene end was trimmed by 8 bases and the J gene end by 15 bases; junction bases not matched to a gene: 8.

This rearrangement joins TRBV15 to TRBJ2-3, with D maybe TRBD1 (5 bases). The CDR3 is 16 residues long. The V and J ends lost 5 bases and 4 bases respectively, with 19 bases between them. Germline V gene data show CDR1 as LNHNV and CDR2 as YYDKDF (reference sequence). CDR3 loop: CATSLPQGTLSDTQYF. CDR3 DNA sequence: TGTGCCACCAGCTTACCTCAGGGAACCTTGTCAGATACGCAGTATTTT. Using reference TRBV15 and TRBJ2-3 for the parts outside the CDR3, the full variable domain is DAMVIQNPRYQVTQFGKPVTLSCSQTLNHNVMYWYQQKSSQAPKLLFHYYDKDFNNEADTPDNFQSRRPNTSFCFLDIRSPGLGDTAMYLCATSLPQGTLSDTQYFGPGTRLTVL.

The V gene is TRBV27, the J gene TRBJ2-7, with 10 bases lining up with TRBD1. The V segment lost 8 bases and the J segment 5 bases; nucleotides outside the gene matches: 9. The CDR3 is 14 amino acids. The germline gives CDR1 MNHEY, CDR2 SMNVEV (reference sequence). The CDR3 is CASRPMDRGDEQYF. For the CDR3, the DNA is TGTGCCAGCCGGCCGATGGACAGGGGGGACGAGCAGTACTTC.

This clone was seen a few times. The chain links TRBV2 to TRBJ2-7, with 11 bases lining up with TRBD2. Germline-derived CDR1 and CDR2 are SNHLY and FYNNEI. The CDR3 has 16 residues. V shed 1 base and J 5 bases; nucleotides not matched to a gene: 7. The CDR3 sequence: CASSEGLAGGGDEQYF. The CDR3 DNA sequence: TGTGCCAGCAGTGAAGGGCTAGCGGGAGGAGGCGACGAGCAGTACTTC.

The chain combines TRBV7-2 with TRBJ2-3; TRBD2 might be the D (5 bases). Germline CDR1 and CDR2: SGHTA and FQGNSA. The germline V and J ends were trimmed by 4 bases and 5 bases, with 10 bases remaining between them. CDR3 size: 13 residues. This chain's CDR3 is CASSSGSGDTQYF. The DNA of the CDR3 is TGTGCCAGCAGCTCTGGGAGTGGAGATACGCAGTATTTT.

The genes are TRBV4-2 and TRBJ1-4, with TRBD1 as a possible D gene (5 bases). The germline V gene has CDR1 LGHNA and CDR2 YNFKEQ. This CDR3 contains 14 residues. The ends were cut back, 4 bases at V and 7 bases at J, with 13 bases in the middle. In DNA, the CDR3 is TGTGCCAGCAGCCGTGACAGAAGGCGTGAAAAACTGTTTTTT. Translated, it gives CASSRDRRREKLFF.